This T cell receptor (beta chain) was profiled in a study of a mutant IDH1 vaccine in newly diagnosed glioma. Overall study context: Antecedent treatment encompassed radiotherapy, temozolomide, or their combination; the majority received both. Whole-study results and caveats: The study observed vaccine-induced immune responses in roughly 93% of patients.

Germline CDR1 and CDR2: SNHLY and FYNNEI. This CDR3 comprises 15 residues. V was pared by 6 bases and J by 0 bases, with 14 bases between. Described time point: baseline, week 1 (first vaccination visit). Treatment reported: pre-vaccination baseline after standard-of-care therapy. Tumors from donors were new WHO grade 3 or 4 IDH1-mutant astrocytomas with ATRX loss. Sequenced by immunoSEQ multiplex PCR; TCRdb stores in-frame clones only, minus some. The top ten clones hold roughly 2.5% of a sample with some 56,000 clones, approximately 91% of them seen once. A few counts support this clone. The antigen is unknown.

This TCR was recovered from a man aged 45-60 years with glioma. Source: PBMCs, taken from a glioma patient treated with radiotherapy, temozolomide or both. The rearrangement links TRBV2 to TRBJ1-2; D is undetermined. CDR3 in amino acids: CASRAALGSNYGYTF. CDR3 nucleotides: TGTGCCAGCAGGGCCGCACTGGGGTCTAACTATGGCTACACCTTC.